The 21 T cell receptor beta chains below come from one sample, sequenced in a study of T cell responses to AZD1222 COVID-19 vaccine (dated by TCRdb to about 2021). The sample's time point, from its label and the paper: sample from adult after SARS-CoV-2 infection, after symptom onset. Libraries were constructed by the immunoSEQ multiplex PCR assay. TCRdb limited this immuneACCESS table to in-frame rearrangements with V and J called. A share of clones is missing; checked studies link under half to unresolved V genes, and the rest is unexplained. The sample data list 150,000 to 190,000 clones, and about nine tenths of these were observed just once. The ten largest clonotypes hold approximately 7% of the sample. This specimen consisted of peripheral blood, obtained after recovery from COVID-19. The receptors were gathered from an adult who had recovered from COVID-19.

The DNA of the CDR3 is TGTGCCAGCAGCGTAACCCCACTGACAGGGAGTGACACTGAAGCTTTCTTT. Protein product: CASSVTPLTGSDTEAFF. The chain uses TRBV9 and TRBJ1-1; 7 bases line up with TRBD1. After removal of 1 base from V and 3 bases from J, the junction contained 12 bases not matched to a gene. Germline CDR1 and CDR2: SGDLS and YYNGEE. The length of the CDR3 is 17 residues.

This clone was found once. This chain uses TRBV3-1 (or the pseudogene TRBV3-2) with TRBJ1-3; D is unclear. This CDR3 has 13 residues. The V end lost 2 bases, the J end lost 8 bases, and 10 bases lay between the germline ends. The germline CDR1 and CDR2 sequences are LGHDT and YNNKEL (reference sequence). The DNA of the CDR3 is TGTGCCAGCAGCCAAAATGTGGGAGACACCATATATTTT. Encoded protein: CASSQNVGDTIYF.

The chain employs TRBV5-4 and TRBJ1-6; tentative D call: TRBD1 (5 bases). Trimming pared 5 bases from V and 17 bases from J, leaving 17 bases between. Per germline, CDR1 SGHNT and CDR2 YYREEE (reference sequence). The CDR3 spans 12 residues. The CDR3 is CASSSDGARIHF. The CDR3 nucleotides are TGTGCCAGCAGTTCGGACGGGGCTCGCATCCACTTT.

The chain recombines TRBV4-3 with TRBJ1-1, with D possibly being TRBD1 (5 bases). V was cut by 1 base and J by 11 bases, with 14 bases left in between. Germline CDR1 and CDR2: LGHNA and YSLEER. There are 13 residues in the CDR3. As DNA, the CDR3 is TGCGCCAGCAGCCAAGGAGGGACCGCCGGGGCTTTCTTT. It yields the protein CASSQGGTAGAFF.

This clone was found once. The CDR3 protein is CASSFGDNYGYTF. The CDR3 bases are TGTGCCAGCAGCTTCGGGGATAACTATGGCTACACCTTC. The gene calls are TRBV7-9 and TRBJ1-2; D uncertain. This CDR3 spans 13 amino acids. Germline V gene data show CDR1 as SEHNR and CDR2 as FQNEAQ (reference sequence). V was pared by 3 bases and J by 1 base, with 6 bases between. The whole variable domain, filled in from reference TRBV7-9 and TRBJ1-2, reads DTGVSQNPRHKITKRGQNVTFRCDPISEHNRLYWYRQTLGQGPEFLTYFQNEAQLEKSRLLSDRFSAERPKGSFSTLEIQRTEQGDSAMYLCASSFGDNYGYTFGSGTRLTVV.

This sequence joins TRBV24-1 and TRBJ1-3; D might be TRBD1 (6 bases). CDR1 is KGHDR, CDR2 SFDVKD, per germline. The CDR3 extends over 17 amino acids. V was clipped by 2 bases and J by 2 bases, with 15 bases between them. As DNA, the CDR3 is TGTGCCACCAGTGATTCCAGGGGACCAAACGCTGGAAACACCATATATTTT. This codes for CATSDSRGPNAGNTIYF.

CDR3 residues: CASSLSPGAAETQYF. In DNA, the CDR3 is TGTGCCAGCAGTTTATCGCCGGGGGCTGCGGAGACCCAGTACTTC. V is TRBV27 and J is TRBJ2-5; D may correspond to TRBD1 or TRBD2 (6 bases each). The CDR3 covers 15 residues. Between the trimmed V and J ends, which lost 0 bases and 5 bases, there was a span of 13 bases. CDR1 and CDR2 from the germline V gene are MNHEY and SMNVEV (reference sequence).

This clone has a single count. The V gene is TRBV2, the J gene TRBJ1-5, with TRBD1 matching over 9 bases. CDR1 is SNHLY, CDR2 FYNNEI, per germline. This CDR3 has 16 amino acids. Losses at the gene ends were 9 bases for V and 0 bases for J; bases not matched to a gene: 9. The CDR3 sequence is CARSTGGSGSNQPQHF. CDR3 coding DNA: TGTGCCAGGTCGACAGGGGGTAGTGGTAGCAATCAGCCCCAGCATTTT.

This clone was detected only once. The J gene is TRBJ2-7, the V gene TRBV6-2 or TRBV6-3; 12 bases map to TRBD2. Germline lookup yields CDR1 MNHEY and CDR2 SVGEGT. This CDR3 has 15 amino acids. Trimming took 4 bases from V and 4 from J; bases not matched to a gene: 5. The CDR3 DNA is TGTGCCAGCAGTTCCCCCGGGACTAGCGGGTACGAGCAGTACTTC. It encodes CASSSPGTSGYEQYF.

The chain is built from TRBV6-2 or TRBV6-3 and TRBJ2-1; D may be TRBD2 (5 bases). CDR1 MNHEY and CDR2 SVGEGT come from the germline V gene. The CDR3 length is 14 residues. Trimming took off 5 bases at V and 8 bases at J, with 16 bases between the two ends. The CDR3, as DNA: TGTGCCAGCAGTCATAGGAGGTACTTGGATGAGCAGTTCTTC. This translates into CASSHRRYLDEQFF.

This clone was found a few times. Other DNA sequences in the sample encode the same CDR3. The rearrangement joins TRBV5-1 to TRBJ2-1; tentative D call: TRBD1 (5 bases). The CDR3 runs 12 residues. V was clipped by 0 bases and J by 7 bases, with 5 bases between them. Per the germline V gene, CDR1 is SGHRS and CDR2 is YFSETQ. The CDR3 here is CASSLEGNEQFF. The DNA for the CDR3 is TGCGCCAGCAGCTTGGAGGGGAATGAGCAGTTCTTC.

This chain uses TRBV19 with TRBJ2-3; D perhaps matches TRBD2 (5 bases). CDR1 is LNHDA, CDR2 SQIVND, per germline (reference sequence). V lost 6 bases and J 1 base, leaving 20 bases between the germline ends. The CDR3 length is 17 residues. Here the CDR3 DNA reads TGTGCCAGTAGCCTAGAATTAACGGGGTTGGGCACAGATACGCAGTATTTT. Translation gives CASSLELTGLGTDTQYF.

The chain employs TRBV2 and TRBJ2-1; TRBD2 matches at 7 bases. The CDR3 sequence is 14 residues long. Trimming removed 6 bases from V and 4 bases from J; junction bases left unmatched: 6. The germline V gene has CDR1 SNHLY and CDR2 FYNNEI. The CDR3 DNA sequence: TGTGCCAGCAGGGGAGGGGCTACATACAATGAGCAGTTCTTC. Translated: CASRGGATYNEQFF.

The chain combines TRBV19 with TRBJ2-7, with 9 bases that match TRBD1. Germline trimming cut 6 bases from V and 12 bases from J; bases unmatched to any gene: 15. CDR3 length: 14 residues. CDR1 and CDR2 (germline): LNHDA, SQIVND (reference sequence). CDR3 sequence: CASSNPGDRVVRYF. CDR3 coding DNA: TGTGCCAGTAGCAACCCAGGGGACAGGGTCGTCAGGTACTTC.

The J gene is TRBJ1-1, the V gene TRBV27; 9 bases match TRBD1. J was trimmed by 4 bases and V by 5 bases; bases with no gene match: 2. This CDR3 contains 13 residues. Germline V CDR1 and CDR2: MNHEY, SMNVEV (reference sequence). The CDR3 is CASSTGGFTEAFF. CDR3 sequence (DNA): TGTGCCAGCAGTACAGGGGGCTTCACTGAAGCTTTCTTT.

V is TRBV5-1 and J is TRBJ1-5, with 7 nucleotides matching TRBD1. V was pared by 5 bases and J by 2 bases, with 7 bases of the junction left unmatched. This CDR3 region has 15 residues. Germline lookup yields CDR1 SGHRS and CDR2 YFSETQ. In nucleotides, the CDR3 is TGCGCCAGCAGGCGGGACAGTCTAGGCAATCAGCCCCAGCATTTT. It is translated as CASRRDSLGNQPQHF.

V gene TRBV5-1 combines with J gene TRBJ1-1; TRBD1 matches at 10 bases. J was trimmed by 2 bases and V by 2 bases; bases with no gene match: 3. CDR1 and CDR2 (germline): SGHRS, YFSETQ. CDR3 size: 15 residues. CDR3 DNA sequence: TGCGCCAGCAGCTTAAGGACAGGGGGTAACACTGAAGCTTTCTTT. Protein: CASSLRTGGNTEAFF.

V is TRBV2 and J is TRBJ1-1, with 8 nucleotides matching TRBD1. Germline trimming cut 7 bases from V and 5 bases from J; bases unmatched to any gene: 6. This CDR3 contains 13 residues. Germline V gene sequence: CDR1 SNHLY, CDR2 FYNNEI. The CDR3, as DNA: TGTGCCAGCACGACAGGGGCTGGGACTGAAGCTTTCTTT. Its protein product is CASTTGAGTEAFF.

CDR3 in DNA: TGCGCCAGCAGCCCGCGCGGGGCAAACTACGAGCAGTACTTC. Residues: CASSPRGANYEQYF. The V gene is TRBV5-1, the J gene TRBJ2-7; TRBD2 might be the D (6 bases). The CDR3 spans 14 residues. V gave up 4 bases and J gave up 3 bases, with 14 bases separating them. CDR1 SGHRS and CDR2 YFSETQ come from the germline V gene. Complete variable domain (other parts from reference TRBV5-1 and TRBJ2-7): KAGVTQTPRYLIKTRGQQVTLSCSPISGHRSVSWYQQTPGQGLQFLFEYFSETQRNKGNFPGRFSGRQFSNSRSEMNVSTLELGDSALYLCASSPRGANYEQYFGPGTRLTVT.

The chain employs TRBV5-1 and TRBJ2-3; 9 bases fit TRBD1. CDR1 SGHRS and CDR2 YFSETQ come from the germline V gene. The CDR3 consists of 14 residues. V trimming: 6 bases; J trimming: 0 bases; junction bases outside the gene matches: 2. The CDR3 loop is CASTGQGSTDTQYF. The CDR3 DNA follows: TGCGCCAGCACGGGACAGGGAAGCACAGATACGCAGTATTTT.

V is TRBV27 and J is TRBJ1-2, with D hard to call. V shed 3 bases and J shed 6 bases, with 11 bases lying between them. The CDR3 has 13 amino acids. Per germline, CDR1 MNHEY and CDR2 SMNVEV (reference sequence). The CDR3: CASSFRQRDGYTF. The CDR3 coding sequence is TGTGCCAGCAGTTTCCGGCAGAGAGATGGCTACACCTTC.